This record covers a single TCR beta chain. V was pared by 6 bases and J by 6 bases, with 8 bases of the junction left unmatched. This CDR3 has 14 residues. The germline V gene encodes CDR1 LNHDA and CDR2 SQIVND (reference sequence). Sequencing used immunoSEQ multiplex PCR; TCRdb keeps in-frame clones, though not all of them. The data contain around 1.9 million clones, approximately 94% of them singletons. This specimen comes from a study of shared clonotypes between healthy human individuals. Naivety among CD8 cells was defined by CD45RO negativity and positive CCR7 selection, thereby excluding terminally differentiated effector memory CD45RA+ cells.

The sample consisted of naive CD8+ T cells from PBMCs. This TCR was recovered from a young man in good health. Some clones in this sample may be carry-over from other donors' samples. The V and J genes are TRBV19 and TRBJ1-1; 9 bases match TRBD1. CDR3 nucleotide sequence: TGTGCCAGTAGGGGGACAGGGTGGGCTCCTGAAGCTTTCTTT. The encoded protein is CASRGTGWAPEAFF.